What follows are 12 T cell receptor beta chains derived from one specimen sequenced in a study of T cell responses to AZD1222 COVID-19 vaccine. Sequencing used immunoSEQ multiplex PCR; TCRdb keeps in-frame clones, though not all of them. The repertoire holds roughly 86,000 clones, with about 85% as singletons. Source: peripheral blood, taken 28 days after the second AZD1222 dose. All receptors come from an adult who received the AZD1222 COVID-19 vaccine.

This clone was detected only a few times. The chain links TRBV9 to TRBJ1-2; D not certain. V lost 0 bases to trimming and J lost 4 bases, with 7 bases between them. This CDR3 region has 13 residues. Germline V CDR1 and CDR2: SGDLS, YYNGEE. CDR3 bases: TGTGCCAGCAGCGTAGACACGTTCTATGGCTACACCTTC. It is translated as CASSVDTFYGYTF.

The chain joins TRBV7-9 to TRBJ1-1, with TRBD1 matching 7 bases. V was pared by 2 bases and J by 3 bases, with 9 bases of the junction left unmatched. This CDR3 comprises 16 residues. Germline V lookup: CDR1 SEHNR, CDR2 FQNEAQ (reference sequence). This chain's CDR3 is CASSLMGTGAYTEAFF. The CDR3 bases are TGTGCCAGCAGCTTAATGGGAACAGGGGCGTACACTGAAGCTTTCTTT.

The chain links TRBV28 to TRBJ1-2, with unresolved D. Germline CDR1 MDHEN, CDR2 SYDVKM. The germline V and J ends were trimmed by 4 bases and 5 bases, with 14 bases remaining between them. The CDR3 contains 14 residues. The CDR3 region is CASSSALVRYGYTF. The DNA of the CDR3 is TGTGCCAGCAGTTCTGCATTAGTTAGGTATGGCTACACCTTC.

The CDR3 coding sequence is TGTGCCAGCACCCGTCGTGGCAGTCTCTACGAGCAGTACTTC. Translated, it gives CASTRRGSLYEQYF. This chain joins TRBV11-2 and TRBJ2-7; D gene ambiguous. Trimming pared 7 bases from V and 3 bases from J, leaving 16 bases between. This CDR3 region has 14 residues. Germline V lookup: CDR1 SGHAT, CDR2 FQNNGV.

The chain uses TRBV4-1 and TRBJ1-1; 9 bases map to TRBD1. Trimming removed 1 base from V and 6 bases from J; junction bases left unmatched: 6. The CDR3 runs 15 residues. The germline V gene encodes CDR1 MGHRA and CDR2 YSYEKL. The CDR3 sequence is CASSQASGTGPEAFF. The CDR3 DNA is TGCGCCAGCAGCCAAGCCTCTGGGACAGGGCCTGAAGCTTTCTTT.

The table lists this clone with a count of one. CDR3 loop: CASSPGTSTEAFF. The CDR3 DNA follows: TGTGCCAGCAGCCCTGGGACAAGCACTGAAGCTTTCTTT. The chain is built from TRBV9 and TRBJ1-1, with D possibly matching TRBD1 (6 bases). CDR1 SGDLS and CDR2 YYNGEE come from the germline V gene. This CDR3 has 13 residues. V gave up 4 bases and J gave up 4 bases, with 11 bases separating them.

This clone has a handful of counts. V is TRBV6-1 and J is TRBJ1-3, with TRBD1 identical over 8 bases. The junction had 11 bases not matched to a gene; V was cut back by 2 bases and J by 5 bases. Germline values: CDR1 MNHNS, CDR2 SASEGT. The CDR3 totals 17 residues. The CDR3 sequence is CASSEIGAGGIRNTIYF. CDR3 nucleotide sequence: TGTGCCAGCAGTGAAATTGGTGCAGGGGGCATTAGAAACACCATATATTTT.

This chain uses TRBV5-4 with TRBJ1-1; tentatively, D is TRBD1 (5 bases). The CDR3 is made up of 13 amino acids. CDR1 is SGHNT and CDR2 is YYREEE in the germline V gene (reference sequence). The CDR3 loop reads CAASWGGNTEAFF. As DNA, the CDR3 is TGTGCGGCTTCGTGGGGGGGGAACACTGAAGCTTTCTTT.

The chain is built from TRBV7-2 and TRBJ2-7, with 13 bases matching TRBD2. Germline V gene sequence: CDR1 SGHTA, CDR2 FQGNSA. J gave up 4 bases and V 4 bases, and 4 bases lay outside the gene matches. This CDR3 has 15 amino acids. The CDR3 coding sequence is TGTGCCAGCAGCTCACTAGCGGGAGGGAGGTACGAGCAGTACTTC. Its protein product is CASSSLAGGRYEQYF.

The V and J genes are TRBV4-3 and TRBJ1-1, with D possibly being TRBD1 (5 bases). The germline gives CDR1 LGHNA, CDR2 YSLEER. Trimming left V 2 bases short and J 5 bases short, with 15 bases between. The CDR3 length is 15 residues. The CDR3 reads CASSQRWQGVTEAFF. CDR3 in DNA: TGCGCCAGCAGCCAAAGATGGCAGGGCGTAACTGAAGCTTTCTTT.

The chain has TRBV7-2 and TRBJ2-4, with a tentative D call TRBD1 (6 bases). The CDR3 is made up of 14 amino acids. CDR1 is SGHTA, CDR2 FQGNSA, per germline. V dropped 0 bases and J dropped 11 bases, with 14 bases sitting between them. CDR3: CASSLANRAQVQYF. The CDR3 nucleotides are TGTGCCAGCAGCTTAGCGAACAGGGCCCAGGTTCAGTACTTC.

This sequence joins TRBV5-1 and TRBJ2-5; D tentatively reads TRBD1 or TRBD2 (6 bases each). Looked up from germline, CDR1 is SGHRS and CDR2 is YFSETQ. This CDR3 comprises 15 residues. V was cut by 0 bases and J by 4 bases, with 13 bases left in between. In nucleotides, the CDR3 is TGCGCCAGCAGCTTGGAGGGGGGAAGGAGAGAGACCCAGTACTTC. Protein: CASSLEGGRRETQYF.